These 27 T cell receptor beta chains originate from one sample sequenced in a study of beta chain features in type 1 diabetes. Expressed TCRB transcripts were sequenced because the entire RNA isolate underwent reverse transcription. Clones were read by immunoSEQ multiplex PCR, and TCRdb kept only the in-frame ones, dropping some. The sample yields 300,000 to 350,000 clones, roughly 8% seen once. The sample consisted of central memory CD4+ T cells from blood. Receptors were obtained from a woman in her late teens or twenties in good health.

This clone showed up just a few times. The V and J genes are TRBV21-1 and TRBJ2-5; the listed D gene, TRBD2, was not tested against the DNA. TRBV21-1 is labeled a pseudogene. The CDR3 runs to 17 residues. The CDR3 spells CASSSTSGVLKQETQYF. CDR3 sequence (DNA): TGTGCCAGCAGCTCGACTAGCGGGGTGCTCAAGCAAGAGACCCAGTACTTC.

The V call is TRBV6-5, the J call TRBJ2-6; D is unresolved. V gave up 0 bases and J gave up 0 bases, with 6 bases separating them. CDR3 length: 16 amino acids. In germline, CDR1 is MNHEY, CDR2 SVGAGI. The CDR3 DNA reads as TGTGCCAGCAGTTACTCGCGAGGCTCTGGGGCCAACGTCCTGACTTTC. This sequence encodes CASSYSRGSGANVLTF.

This clone showed up many times. V gene TRBV7-8 combines with J gene TRBJ2-1; the D gene could be TRBD1 or TRBD2 (5 bases each). Germline V gives CDR1 SGHVS, CDR2 FQNEAQ. Deletions cut 5 bases from V and 7 bases from J, with 9 bases between. This CDR3 has 12 amino acids. CDR3 sequence (DNA): TGTGCCAGCAGCCGAGGGGAAAATGAGCAGTTCTTC. Its protein product is CASSRGENEQFF.

The sample holds a few counts of this clone. The chain employs TRBV11-2 and TRBJ1-5; D is unresolved. Trimming took off 1 base at V and 4 bases at J, with 11 bases between the two ends. Per germline, CDR1 SGHAT and CDR2 FQNNGV. This CDR3 comprises 15 residues. The CDR3 region is CASSLGSTPNQPQHF. CDR3 nucleotide sequence: TGTGCCAGCAGCTTAGGGAGCACTCCGAATCAGCCCCAGCATTTT.

This clone has just a few counts. The chain joins TRBV7-2 to TRBJ2-5; D possibly uses TRBD1 or TRBD2 (6 bases each). This CDR3 region has 13 residues. Germline V gene sequence: CDR1 SGHTA, CDR2 FQGNSA. The V and J ends lost 7 bases and 2 bases respectively, with 11 bases between them. CDR3 sequence: CASTRGPQETQYF. In nucleotides, the CDR3 is TGTGCCAGCACCCGGGGGCCTCAAGAGACCCAGTACTTC.

The chain carries TRBV15 and TRBJ2-7; 9 nucleotides match TRBD1. The CDR3 length is 15 residues. V lost 5 bases, J lost 2 bases, and 7 bases stayed unmatched. The V gene's germline CDR1 is LNHNV and CDR2 YYDKDF (reference sequence). The DNA for the CDR3 is TGTGCCACCAGCGCCCCGGACAGGGGAACCTACGAGCAGTACTTC. This gives the protein CATSAPDRGTYEQYF.

The J gene is TRBJ1-5, the V gene TRBV6-1, with D tentatively TRBD1 (6 bases). The CDR3 consists of 13 residues. V lost 6 bases and J 4 bases, leaving 10 bases between the germline ends. CDR1 is MNHNS, CDR2 SASEGT, per germline. This CDR3 reads CASRGAVNQPQHF. Written as DNA, the CDR3 is TGTGCCAGCAGGGGGGCAGTAAATCAGCCCCAGCATTTT.

This clone has a handful of counts. A read error may be the cause here, since a much bigger clone is one base away. This chain joins TRBV4-2 and TRBJ2-1; 10 positions match TRBD2. Germline CDR1 is LGHNA and CDR2 is YNFKEQ. The ends lost 0 bases at V and 4 bases at J; junction bases unmatched: 3. The CDR3 is 16 residues long. CDR3 nucleotide sequence: TGTGCCAGCAGCCAAGACGTGACTAGCGGGTACAATGAGCAGTTCTTC. Protein: CASSQDVTSGYNEQFF.

This clone has only a few counts. The J gene is TRBJ1-5, the V gene TRBV28; no definite D call. The ends were cut back, 2 bases at V and 11 bases at J, with 16 bases in the middle. Germline V gene lookup returns CDR1 MDHEN and CDR2 SYDVKM. The CDR3 extends over 14 amino acids. The CDR3 region has the DNA TGTGCCAGCAGTTTACCCCACCAAGTCACGGCCCAGCATTTT. Its protein is CASSLPHQVTAQHF.

This clone has just a few counts. The CDR3 sequence is CASSLAGLYGELFF. DNA for the CDR3: TGTGCCAGCAGCTTAGCTGGACTATACGGGGAGCTGTTTTTT. J is TRBJ2-2 and V is TRBV7-2; maybe TRBD2 (6 bases). The CDR3 loop spans 14 amino acids. Trimming pared 0 bases from V and 7 bases from J, leaving 9 bases between. CDR1 SGHTA and CDR2 FQGNSA come from the germline V gene.

This clone was detected only a few times. Other DNA sequences in the sample encode the same CDR3. This rearrangement joins TRBV9 to TRBJ2-1; D uncertain. The V end was cut by 0 bases, the J end by 2 bases, with 3 bases between. The CDR3 is made up of 13 amino acids. CDR1 is SGDLS and CDR2 is YYNGEE in the germline V gene. Here the CDR3 DNA reads TGTGCCAGCAGCGTAGCGCCCTACAATGAGCAGTTCTTC. Amino acids: CASSVAPYNEQFF.

The CDR3: CASSTGQVKGQETQYF. CDR3 bases: TGTGCCAGCTCAACGGGACAGGTCAAAGGACAAGAGACCCAGTACTTC. The J gene is TRBJ2-5, the V gene TRBV18, with 8 bases fitting TRBD1. V lost 5 bases, J lost 2 bases, and 10 bases stayed unmatched. The CDR3 contains 16 residues. Per germline, CDR1 KGHSH and CDR2 LQKENI.

The rearrangement uses TRBV6-5 and TRBJ2-7; TRBD2 is a possible D gene (5 bases). Germline values: CDR1 MNHEY, CDR2 SVGAGI. The CDR3 has 14 residues. Deletions cut 4 bases from V and 7 bases from J, with 17 bases between. CDR3 loop: CASSLAFPRDEQYF. The CDR3 DNA reads TGTGCCAGCAGTTTGGCTTTTCCACGGGATGAGCAGTACTTC.

V usage is TRBV7-9 and J usage is TRBJ2-1; D unresolved. With 2 bases removed from V and 6 bases from J, the gap between germline ends came to 14 bases. The CDR3 is 15 residues long. Germline lookup yields CDR1 SEHNR and CDR2 FQNEAQ (reference sequence). The CDR3 sequence is CASSLLRVGSNEQFF. The CDR3 DNA sequence: TGTGCCAGCAGCTTATTACGAGTGGGGTCCAATGAGCAGTTCTTC.

This clone turned up a few times. CDR3 bases: TGTGCCAGCAGTGACCGAGGACAGGGGGATCAGCCCCAGCATTTT. Residues: CASSDRGQGDQPQHF. V usage is TRBV6-6 and J usage is TRBJ1-5; 10 bases line up with TRBD1. The CDR3 runs 15 residues. V was pared by 5 bases and J by 5 bases, with 6 bases of the junction left unmatched. From germline, CDR1 is MNHNY and CDR2 SVGAGI (reference sequence).

As for this clone: Other DNA sequences of this sample code for an identical CDR3. The chain carries TRBV20-1 and TRBJ2-3; no clear D gene. V was trimmed by 0 bases and J by 6 bases, leaving 4 bases between them. In germline, CDR1 is DFQATT, CDR2 SNEGSKA (reference sequence). The CDR3 contains 11 residues. CDR3 DNA sequence: TGCAGTGCTAGAGATAGGGATACGCAGTATTTT. Amino acids: CSARDRDTQYF.

This sequence joins TRBV5-4 and TRBJ2-5; D uncertain. V was cut by 0 bases and J by 3 bases, with 9 bases left in between. CDR1 and CDR2 from the germline V gene are SGHNT and YYREEE (reference sequence). The CDR3 has 14 amino acids. CDR3 amino acids: CASSLAGRKETQYF. The CDR3 nucleotides are TGTGCCAGCAGCTTGGCGGGCAGGAAAGAGACCCAGTACTTC.

The rearrangement joins TRBV7-9 to TRBJ2-5, with 9 positions matching TRBD1. CDR1 SEHNR and CDR2 FQNEAQ come from the germline V gene (reference sequence). V gave up 5 bases and J gave up 5 bases; unmatched junction bases: 6. The CDR3 totals 14 residues. The CDR3 reads CASSPIDRGETQYF. The DNA for the CDR3 is TGTGCCAGCAGCCCAATAGACAGGGGGGAGACCCAGTACTTC.

This clone occurred a few times. The CDR3 sequence is CASSQGYGSTDTQYF. CDR3 in DNA: TGTGCCAGCAGCCAAGGATATGGTAGCACAGATACGCAGTATTTT. This chain joins TRBV14 and TRBJ2-3, with D unresolved. Germline V gives CDR1 SGHDN, CDR2 FVKESK. This CDR3 comprises 15 residues. The V and J ends lost 1 base and 0 bases respectively, with 8 bases between them.

This clone has a handful of counts. The gene calls are TRBV4-2 and TRBJ2-5; D is unclear. The germline V gene has CDR1 LGHNA and CDR2 YNFKEQ. The CDR3 is 14 residues long. Between the trimmed V and J ends, which lost 3 bases and 2 bases, there was a span of 10 bases. In nucleotides, the CDR3 is TGTGCCAGCAGCCAGGTCGGCGTACAAGAGACCCAGTACTTC. It specifies CASSQVGVQETQYF.

This clone was seen a handful of times. This likely came from a read error, as a far larger clone is one base away. The sample contains more than one DNA sequence encoding this CDR3. The chain employs TRBV5-1 and TRBJ2-7; D remains ambiguous. There are 11 residues in the CDR3. The germline V and J ends were trimmed by 1 base and 6 bases, with 5 bases remaining between them. Germline CDR1 and CDR2: SGHRS and YFSETQ. The CDR3 coding sequence is TGCGCCAGCAGCTTGAGACTCGAGCAGTACTTC. It encodes CASSLRLEQYF.

In its sample, this clone was seen a few times. The V and J genes are TRBV5-1 and TRBJ2-2; TRBD2 agrees at 7 bases. V shed 4 bases, J shed 6 bases, and the junction held 9 bases outside the gene matches. The CDR3 sequence is 15 residues long. Germline CDR1 and CDR2: SGHRS and YFSETQ. Here the CDR3 reads CASSIGLGAPGELFF. The CDR3 DNA is TGCGCCAGCAGCATCGGACTAGGTGCTCCCGGGGAGCTGTTTTTT.

This clone was counted ten times or more. The chain recombines TRBV29-1 with TRBJ2-7; D ambiguous. This CDR3 is built from 12 residues. Trimming removed 3 bases from V and 9 bases from J, with 15 bases in between. Germline CDR1 is SQVTM and CDR2 is ANQGSEA. This CDR3 is CSVESALNGQYF. The CDR3 DNA reads TGCAGCGTTGAGTCGGCGTTGAACGGGCAGTACTTC.

This clone was seen a few times. The rearrangement links TRBV27 to TRBJ2-7; D may be TRBD1 (5 bases). The CDR3 is 17 residues long. V was shortened by 2 bases and J by 3 bases, with 20 bases between the two germline ends. CDR1 is MNHEY and CDR2 is SMNVEV in the germline V gene (reference sequence). The DNA of the CDR3 is TGTGCCAGCAGTTTAAAGGGGCAGGGTATTTCGTTCTACGAGCAGTACTTC. This sequence encodes CASSLKGQGISFYEQYF.

V usage is TRBV7-6 and J usage is TRBJ2-5, with D tentatively TRBD1 (6 bases). V was pared by 0 bases and J by 2 bases, with 7 bases between. Per germline, CDR1 SGHVS and CDR2 FNYEAQ. The length of the CDR3 is 14 residues. This CDR3 is CASSLAGQQETQYF. The CDR3 DNA sequence: TGTGCCAGCAGCTTAGCCGGACAGCAAGAGACCCAGTACTTC.

This clone was recorded many times. This chain connects TRBV18 to TRBJ2-1, with 9 bases fitting TRBD2. V dropped 0 bases and J dropped 14; count of bases not matched to a gene: 11. The germline CDR1 and CDR2 sequences are KGHSH and LQKENI. CDR3 length equals 15 residues. The CDR3, as DNA: TGTGCCAGCTCACCACCGATTAGCGGGAGAGCCGGTGAGTTCTTC. It encodes CASSPPISGRAGEFF.

This chain connects TRBV2 to TRBJ1-2; 7 bases agree with TRBD1. The germline CDR1 and CDR2 sequences are SNHLY and FYNNEI. With V trimmed by 8 bases and J by 3 bases, 6 bases remained unmatched. This CDR3 is built from 13 residues. As DNA, the CDR3 is TGTGCCAGCCAAAGACAGGGCGACTATGGCTACACCTTC. Translated, it gives CASQRQGDYGYTF.